This is a list of T cell receptor beta chains from one sample in a study of cytomegalovirus exposure and HLA in healthy donors. TCRdb's table, derived via immunoSEQ multiplex PCR, lists solely in-frame clones and lacks some. The sample has under 200,000 clones; about 76% are singletons. Sequenced material: PBMCs. The source is a woman aged 35 to 49 in good health and CMV-seropositive. The CDR3 runs from the conserved cysteine through the conserved F or W. Fields, in order: V gene, clone size, J gene, D gene, CDR3 DNA, CDR3 protein. D genes are given only for firm matches. The size entry is marked missing in some rows and otherwise reads once, few, many or a size class.

TRBV5-1	NA	TRBJ1-1	NA	TGCGCCAGCAGCTTGGGAAGACAGGCAACTGAAGCTTTCTTT	CASSLGRQATEAFF
TRBV6-1	NA	TRBJ1-4	NA	TGTGCCAGCAGTCGGGATTGGAAACTGTTTTTT	CASSRDWKLFF
TRBV5-4	NA	TRBJ2-3	TRBD2	TGTGCCAGCAGCTCCCAGCGGGGGGCCGACACAGATACGCAGTATTTT	CASSSQRGADTDTQYF
TRBV4-1	NA	TRBJ2-7	TRBD1	TGCGCCAGCAGCCGTGACAGGGGGAACGAGCAGTACTTC	CASSRDRGNEQYF
TRBV5-5	NA	TRBJ2-7	TRBD2	TGTGCCAGCAGCCCCCGACTAGCGGTAATCTCCTACGAGCAGTACTTC	CASSPRLAVISYEQYF
TRBV5-1	few	TRBJ2-7	TRBD2	TGCGCCAGCAGCCCTAGAAGCGGGACTTACTACGAGCAGTACTTC	CASSPRSGTYYEQYF
TRBV7-9	once	TRBJ2-1	NA	TGTGCCAGCGGCGGATACAATGAGCAGTTCTTC	CASGGYNEQFF
TRBV5-1	NA	TRBJ2-4	TRBD2	TGCGCCAGCAGCTGGGGGGGAGGGAGCAAAAACATTCAGTACTTC	CASSWGGGSKNIQYF
TRBV5-1	NA	TRBJ2-6	NA	TGCGCCAGCAGCTTGGGGCTTGCCGCAGGGGTCTCTGGGGCCAACGTCCTGACTTTC	CASSLGLAAGVSGANVLTF
TRBV7-8	NA	TRBJ2-7	TRBD2	TGTGCCAGCAGCCCAGGGACTAGCGGGATCTACGAGCAGTACTTC	CASSPGTSGIYEQYF
TRBV19	NA	TRBJ1-1	NA	TGTGCCAGTAGTATTCAACCAGGGATCACTGAAGCTTTCTTT	CASSIQPGITEAFF
TRBV7-9	NA	TRBJ2-7	TRBD1	TGTGCCAGCAGCTTAGATCCCGGACAGGGGTCCTACGAGCAGTACTTC	CASSLDPGQGSYEQYF
TRBV5-1	few	TRBJ2-5	TRBD2	TGCGCCAGCAGCTTGACTAGCGGGATTGAGACCCAGTACTTC	CASSLTSGIETQYF
TRBV27	NA	TRBJ1-5	NA	TGTGCCAGCAGTTCACAGGGAGCGCGTCAGCCCCAGCATTTT	CASSSQGARQPQHF
TRBV6-1	NA	TRBJ1-2	NA	TGTGCCAGCAGTCCAGACAGCGTTTATGGCTACACCTTC	CASSPDSVYGYTF
TRBV5-6	few	TRBJ2-3	NA	TGTGCCAGCAGCGGCCTAACTATCACAGATACGCAGTATTTT	CASSGLTITDTQYF
TRBV7-2	NA	TRBJ1-5	TRBD1	TGTGCCAGCAGCTTAGGGACAGGGGTCAATCAGCCCCAGCATTTT	CASSLGTGVNQPQHF
TRBV30	NA	TRBJ2-5	NA	TGTGCCTCTCCTCTCAGGGTGAGACAAGAGACCCAGTACTTC	CASPLRVRQETQYF
TRBV5-1	NA	TRBJ1-2	NA	TGCGCCAGCAGCCCTCGGCCGGGGGGCGAGAATGGCTACACCTTC	CASSPRPGGENGYTF
TRBV7-9	NA	TRBJ2-3	NA	TGTGCCAGCAGCCCCCGCCGAGAACTCGGCACAGATACGCAGTATTTT	CASSPRRELGTDTQYF
TRBV2	NA	TRBJ2-4	TRBD2	TGTGCCAGCAGTGGGACTAGCGCCCCGTCCCAGTACTTC	CASSGTSAPSQYF
TRBV7-2	NA	TRBJ2-3	TRBD2	TGTGCCAGCAGCTTCGGGGGGGGGCAAGATACGCAGTATTTT	CASSFGGGQDTQYF